This T cell receptor beta chain stems from a study of PD-1 blockade in mismatch repair-deficient tumors. Turning to the study itself: Patients had approximately 13 mismatch repair-deficient cancer types, all previously treated and progressing. General study points: Tumor-resident clones, often absent from pretreatment blood, expanded after pembrolizumab and then contracted.

A word on this clone: Its antigen is unidentified.

Mismatch repair deficiency was confirmed in all patients, by PCR or immunohistochemistry. TCR sequencing covered a few patients who responded to pembrolizumab. The germline CDR1 and CDR2 sequences are MNHNS and SASEGT. The V segment lost 11 bases and the J segment 2 bases; nucleotides outside the gene matches: 5. CDR3 length equals 14 residues. Libraries were prepared by immunoSEQ multiplex PCR; TCRdb keeps only in-frame clonotypes and omits some of them. This table has under 85,000 clones, around 73% appearing once. This specimen was peripheral blood, taken 2 weeks after starting pembrolizumab. V is TRBV6-1 and J is TRBJ2-1; the match to TRBD2 covers 11 bases. This clonotype originated in an adult with mismatch repair-deficient cancer. CDR3 bases: TGTGCCGTCTTGACTAGCGGGACCTACAATGAGCAGTTCTTC. Protein product: CAVLTSGTYNEQFF.